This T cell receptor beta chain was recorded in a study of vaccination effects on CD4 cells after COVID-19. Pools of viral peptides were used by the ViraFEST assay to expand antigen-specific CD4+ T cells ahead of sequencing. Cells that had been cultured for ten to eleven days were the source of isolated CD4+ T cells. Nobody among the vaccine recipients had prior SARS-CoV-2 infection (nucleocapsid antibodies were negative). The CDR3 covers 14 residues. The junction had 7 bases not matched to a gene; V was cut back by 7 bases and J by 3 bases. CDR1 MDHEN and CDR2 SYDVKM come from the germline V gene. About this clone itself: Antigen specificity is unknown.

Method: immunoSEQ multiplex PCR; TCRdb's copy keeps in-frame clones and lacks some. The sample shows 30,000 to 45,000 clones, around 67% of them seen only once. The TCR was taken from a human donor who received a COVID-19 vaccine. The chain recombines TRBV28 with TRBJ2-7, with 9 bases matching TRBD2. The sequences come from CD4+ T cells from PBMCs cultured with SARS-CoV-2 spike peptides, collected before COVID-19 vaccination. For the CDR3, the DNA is TGTGCCAGCATCACGACTAGCGGTGTCTACGAGCAGTACTTC. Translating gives CASITTSGVYEQYF.